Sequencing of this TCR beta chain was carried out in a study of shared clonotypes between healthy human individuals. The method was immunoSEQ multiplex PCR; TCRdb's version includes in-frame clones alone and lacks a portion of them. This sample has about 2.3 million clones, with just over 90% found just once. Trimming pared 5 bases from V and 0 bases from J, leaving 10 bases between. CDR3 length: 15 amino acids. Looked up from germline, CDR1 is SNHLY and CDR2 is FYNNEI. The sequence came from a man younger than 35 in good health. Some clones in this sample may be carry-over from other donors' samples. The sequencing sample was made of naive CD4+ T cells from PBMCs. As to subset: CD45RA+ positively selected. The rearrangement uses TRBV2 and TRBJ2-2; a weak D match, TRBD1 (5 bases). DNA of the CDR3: TGTGCCAGCAGTCCAGGGTTAGCGAACACCGGGGAGCTGTTTTTT. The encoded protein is CASSPGLANTGELFF.